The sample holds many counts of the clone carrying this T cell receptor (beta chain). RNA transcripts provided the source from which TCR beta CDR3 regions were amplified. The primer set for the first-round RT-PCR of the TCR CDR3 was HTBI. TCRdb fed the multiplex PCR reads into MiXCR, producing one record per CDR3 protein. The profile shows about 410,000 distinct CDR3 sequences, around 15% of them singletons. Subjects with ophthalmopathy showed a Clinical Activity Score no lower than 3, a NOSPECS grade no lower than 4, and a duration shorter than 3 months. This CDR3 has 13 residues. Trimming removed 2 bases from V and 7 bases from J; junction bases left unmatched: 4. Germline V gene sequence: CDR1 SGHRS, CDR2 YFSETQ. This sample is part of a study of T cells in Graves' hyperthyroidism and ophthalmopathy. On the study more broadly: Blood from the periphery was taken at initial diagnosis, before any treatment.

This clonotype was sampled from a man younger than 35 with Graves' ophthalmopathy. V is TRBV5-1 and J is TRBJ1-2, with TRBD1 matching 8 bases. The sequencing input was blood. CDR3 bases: TGCGCCAGCAGCTTCCGGGACAGGCTTGGCTACACCTTC. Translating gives CASSFRDRLGYTF.